This T cell receptor (beta chain) was captured in a study of T cell responses to AZD1222 COVID-19 vaccine. For the study at large: The study pooled second doses at about 4 or about 12 weeks.

Sequencing used immunoSEQ multiplex PCR; TCRdb keeps in-frame clones, though not all of them. This sample carries approximately 120,000 clones, about 88% of them seen once, and the ten largest clones take over 15%. V was shortened by 4 bases and J by 4 bases, with 16 bases between the two germline ends. Germline loops: CDR1 SGHVS, CDR2 FQNEAQ. The length of the CDR3 is 15 residues. Findings and limits, study-wide: There were mostly white British donors and more females than males, and clonal diversity was possibly underestimated. Recipients of two AZD1222 doses showed rising Spike-specific TCR breadth and depth. Only six or seven AZD1222 recipients tested seropositive at baseline.

In regard to this clone: Its antigen is not identified.

The starting material was peripheral blood, obtained on day 0 of AZD1222 vaccination. The sequence derives from an adult in good health. The gene calls are TRBV7-8 and TRBJ1-2; D not certain. The CDR3 sequence is CASSSSSRVGYGYTF. In DNA form, the CDR3 reads TGTGCCAGCAGCTCCTCCTCGAGGGTGGGCTATGGCTACACCTTC.